The next 5 T cell receptor beta chains were all read from a single sample in a study of cytomegalovirus exposure and HLA in healthy donors. Primers for the PCR totalled 60 Vbeta and 13 Jbeta. The assay was immunoSEQ multiplex PCR, and TCRdb's table has in-frame clones only and misses some. The sample carries some 93,000 clones, over 65% recorded once. The sample comprised PBMCs. Receptors were obtained from a man between 50 and 59 years old in good health and CMV-seronegative.

This chain connects TRBV6-5 to TRBJ2-2, with D perhaps matching TRBD2 (5 bases). Trimming shortened V by 4 bases and J by 5 bases, and 14 bases separated the two germline ends. Germline lookup yields CDR1 MNHEY and CDR2 SVGAGI. The CDR3 contains 15 residues. DNA for the CDR3: TGTGCCAGCAGTTGGGGAGTACGCGGAACCGGGGAGCTGTTTTTT. It specifies CASSWGVRGTGELFF.

The chain uses TRBV18 and TRBJ2-3; D is perhaps TRBD2 (6 bases). Germline values: CDR1 KGHSH, CDR2 LQKENI. With 5 bases removed from V and 0 bases from J, the gap between germline ends came to 9 bases. CDR3 length: 14 residues. The chain's CDR3 is CASSGLASTDTQYF. The CDR3 DNA is TGTGCCAGCTCAGGGCTAGCGAGCACAGATACGCAGTATTTT.

The CDR3 loop is CASSPQGPNQPQHF. CDR3 coding DNA: TGTGCCAGCTCACCGCAGGGTCCCAATCAGCCCCAGCATTTT. This chain connects TRBV18 to TRBJ1-5; D perhaps matches TRBD1 (5 bases). There are 14 residues in the CDR3. Germline CDR1 reads KGHSH; CDR2 reads LQKENI. The V end was cut by 3 bases, the J end by 3 bases, with 9 bases between.

The V call is TRBV28, the J call TRBJ2-2; 11 bases fit TRBD2. Germline V gives CDR1 MDHEN, CDR2 SYDVKM. The CDR3 is 16 residues long. Trimming cost V 3 bases and J 6 bases; bases outside gene matches: 6. CDR3 loop: CASSFLLAGGSGELFF. The CDR3, as DNA: TGTGCCAGCAGTTTCCTCCTAGCGGGAGGTTCCGGGGAGCTGTTTTTT.

This chain joins TRBV11-2 and TRBJ1-1; TRBD1 is a possible D gene (5 bases). The CDR3 sequence is 15 residues long. Germline CDR1 is SGHAT and CDR2 is FQNNGV. Trimming stripped 2 bases from V and 1 base from J, with 11 bases between. In DNA form, the CDR3 reads TGTGCCAGCAGCTTAACGGGACTCTCGAACACTGAAGCTTTCTTT. As protein: CASSLTGLSNTEAFF.